Given below is one T cell receptor beta chain in context. The target antigen is unknown. The sample comes from a study of T cell repertoires in cytomegalovirus infection. MiXCR, run by TCRdb on the reads, gives a single entry per CDR3 protein. The sample yields approximately 990,000 distinct CDR3 sequences, 30% to 40% seen once. Germline V CDR1 and CDR2: SGHVS, FQNEAQ. The ends were cut back, 6 bases at V and 0 bases at J, with 5 bases in the middle. The CDR3 sequence is 13 residues long. The sequence derives from a human donor in good health (CMV status not recorded). Some clones in this sample may be carry-over from other donors' samples. This sequence joins TRBV7-8 and TRBJ2-2, with unresolved D. The input for sequencing was cultured CD8+ T cells from PBMCs, taken from culture after CMV antigen stimulation. DNA for the CDR3: TGTGCCAGCAGACAAACGAACACCGGGGAGCTGTTTTTT. It yields the protein CASRQTNTGELFF.